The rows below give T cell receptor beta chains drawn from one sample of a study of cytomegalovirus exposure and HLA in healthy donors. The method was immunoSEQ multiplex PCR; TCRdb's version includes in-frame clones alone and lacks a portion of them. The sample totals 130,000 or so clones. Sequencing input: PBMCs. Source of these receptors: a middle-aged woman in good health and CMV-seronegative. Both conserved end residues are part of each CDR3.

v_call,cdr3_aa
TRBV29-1,CSDWGHGYTF
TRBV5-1,CASSLAREGGGWGTDTQYF
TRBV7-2,CASSFRTTSYEQYF
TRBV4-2,CASSQDTSGGLLEQYF
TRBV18,CASSPLDRLYNSPLHF
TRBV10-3,CAIVAEDTQYF
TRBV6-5,CASRLTGGSGELFF
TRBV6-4,CASSDGADGDHNEQFF
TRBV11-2,CASSLEKGAYGYTF
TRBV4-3,CASSHDTGGRNEQFF
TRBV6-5,CASIGTVYQPQHF
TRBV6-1,CASRAEENYGYTF
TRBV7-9,CASSFRQLQETQYF
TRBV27,CASTRTGGTNQPQHF
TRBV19,CASSPRLAGGGDTQYF
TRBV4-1,CASSQEDRGQETQYF
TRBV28,CASSPLGRSQVEQYF